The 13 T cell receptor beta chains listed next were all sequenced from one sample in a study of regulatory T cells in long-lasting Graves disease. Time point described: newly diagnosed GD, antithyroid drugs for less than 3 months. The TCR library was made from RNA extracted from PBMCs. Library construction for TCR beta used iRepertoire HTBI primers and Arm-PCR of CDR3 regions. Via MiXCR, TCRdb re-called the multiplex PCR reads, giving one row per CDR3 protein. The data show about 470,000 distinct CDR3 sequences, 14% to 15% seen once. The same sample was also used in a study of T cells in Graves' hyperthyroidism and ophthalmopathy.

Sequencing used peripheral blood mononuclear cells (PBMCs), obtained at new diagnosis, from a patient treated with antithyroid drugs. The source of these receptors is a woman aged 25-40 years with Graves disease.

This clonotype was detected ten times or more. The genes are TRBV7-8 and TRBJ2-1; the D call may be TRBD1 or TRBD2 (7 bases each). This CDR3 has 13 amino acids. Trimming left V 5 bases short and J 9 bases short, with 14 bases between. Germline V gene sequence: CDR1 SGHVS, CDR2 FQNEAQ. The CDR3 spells CASSQGGGSEQFF. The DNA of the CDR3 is TGTGCCAGCAGCCAGGGGGGGGGGAGTGAGCAGTTCTTC.

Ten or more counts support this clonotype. The CDR3: CASGSNNEQFF. CDR3 bases: TGTGCCAGCGGAAGCAACAATGAGCAGTTCTTC. This chain links TRBV28 with TRBJ2-1; D remains unclear. CDR3 length: 11 amino acids. The ends were cut back, 8 bases at V and 5 bases at J, with 7 bases in the middle. Germline V gene data show CDR1 as MDHEN and CDR2 as SYDVKM.

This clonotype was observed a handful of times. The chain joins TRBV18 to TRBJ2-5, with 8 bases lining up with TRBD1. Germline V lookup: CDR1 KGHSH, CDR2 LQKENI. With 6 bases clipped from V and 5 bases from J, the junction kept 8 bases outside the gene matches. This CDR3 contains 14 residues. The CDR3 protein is CASSPQGASETQYF. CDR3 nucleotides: TGTGCCAGCTCCCCGCAGGGGGCTAGCGAGACCCAGTACTTC.

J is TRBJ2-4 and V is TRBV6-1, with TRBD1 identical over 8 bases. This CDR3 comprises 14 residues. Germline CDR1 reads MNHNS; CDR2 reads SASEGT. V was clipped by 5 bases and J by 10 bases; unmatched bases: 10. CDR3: CASSPITGTGIQYF. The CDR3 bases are TGTGCCAGCAGTCCAATCACCGGGACAGGAATTCAGTACTTC.

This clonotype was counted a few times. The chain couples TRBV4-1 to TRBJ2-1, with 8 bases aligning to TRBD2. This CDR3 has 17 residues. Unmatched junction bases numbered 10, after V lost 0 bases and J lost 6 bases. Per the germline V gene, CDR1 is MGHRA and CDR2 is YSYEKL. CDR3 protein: CASSQDMSGLVSNEQFF. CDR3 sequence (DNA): TGCGCCAGCAGCCAAGATATGTCGGGACTAGTCTCCAATGAGCAGTTCTTC.

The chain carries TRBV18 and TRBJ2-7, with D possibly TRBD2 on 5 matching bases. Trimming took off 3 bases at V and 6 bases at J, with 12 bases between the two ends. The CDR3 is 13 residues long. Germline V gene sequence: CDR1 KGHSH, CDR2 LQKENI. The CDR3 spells CASSPKLDSEQYF. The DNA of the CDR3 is TGTGCCAGCTCACCTAAACTAGATTCCGAGCAGTACTTC.

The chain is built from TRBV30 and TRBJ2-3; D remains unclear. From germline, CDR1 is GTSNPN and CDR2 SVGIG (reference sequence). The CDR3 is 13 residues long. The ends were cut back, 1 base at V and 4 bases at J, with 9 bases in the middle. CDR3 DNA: TGTGCCTGGAGTGGGTCTAGGGCAGATACGCAGTATTTT. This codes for CAWSGSRADTQYF. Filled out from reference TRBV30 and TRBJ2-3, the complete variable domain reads SQTIHQWPATLVQPVGSPLSLECTVEGTSNPNLYWYRQAAGRGLQLLFYSVGIGQISSEVPQNLSASRPQDRQFILSSKKLLLSDSGFYLCAWSGSRADTQYFGPGTRLTVL.

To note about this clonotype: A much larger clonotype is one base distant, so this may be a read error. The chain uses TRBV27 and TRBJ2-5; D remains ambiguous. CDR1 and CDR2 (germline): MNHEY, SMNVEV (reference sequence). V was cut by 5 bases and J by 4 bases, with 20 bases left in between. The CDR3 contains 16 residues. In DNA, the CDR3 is TGTGCCAGCAGTGATTCAAGTGGCGCAATGTTAGAGACCCAGTACTTC. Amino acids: CASSDSSGAMLETQYF.

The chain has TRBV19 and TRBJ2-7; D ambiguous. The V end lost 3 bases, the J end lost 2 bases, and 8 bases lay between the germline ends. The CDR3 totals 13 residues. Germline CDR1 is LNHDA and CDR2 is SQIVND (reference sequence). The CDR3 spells CASSMSRTYEQYF. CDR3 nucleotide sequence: TGTGCCAGTAGTATGTCCCGTACCTACGAGCAGTACTTC. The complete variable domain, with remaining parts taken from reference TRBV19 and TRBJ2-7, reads DGGITQSPKYLFRKEGQNVTLSCEQNLNHDAMYWYRQDPGQGLRLIYYSQIVNDFQKGDIAEGYSVSREKKESFPLTVTSAQKNPTAFYLCASSMSRTYEQYFGPGTRLTVT.

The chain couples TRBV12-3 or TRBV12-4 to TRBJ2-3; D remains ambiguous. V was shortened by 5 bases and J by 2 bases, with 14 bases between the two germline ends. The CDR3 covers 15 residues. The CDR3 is CASSLKATFTDTQYF. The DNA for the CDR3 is TGTGCCAGCAGTCTTAAGGCGACCTTCACAGATACGCAGTATTTT.

The CDR3, as DNA: TGTGCCAGCAGCTTGCGATCGGGAGCCAAAAACATTCAGTACTTC. Protein: CASSLRSGAKNIQYF. The gene calls are TRBV7-2 and TRBJ2-4; D not certain. Germline V gene lookup returns CDR1 SGHTA and CDR2 FQGNSA. The CDR3 totals 15 residues. V shed 3 bases and J shed 0 bases, with 9 bases lying between them. Looking up the rest from reference TRBV7-2 and TRBJ2-4 gives the full variable domain: GAGVSQSPSNKVTEKGKDVELRCDPISGHTALYWYRQSLGQGLEFLIYFQGNSAPDKSGLPSDRFSAERTGGSVSTLTIQRTQQEDSAVYLCASSLRSGAKNIQYFGAGTRLSVL.

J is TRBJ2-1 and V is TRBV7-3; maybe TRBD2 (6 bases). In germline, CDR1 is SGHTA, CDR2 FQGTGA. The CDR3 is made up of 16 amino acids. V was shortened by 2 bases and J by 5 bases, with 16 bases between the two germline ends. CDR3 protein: CASSLVRLASDNEQFF. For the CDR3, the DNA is TGTGCCAGCAGCTTAGTGAGGCTAGCGAGCGACAATGAGCAGTTCTTC.

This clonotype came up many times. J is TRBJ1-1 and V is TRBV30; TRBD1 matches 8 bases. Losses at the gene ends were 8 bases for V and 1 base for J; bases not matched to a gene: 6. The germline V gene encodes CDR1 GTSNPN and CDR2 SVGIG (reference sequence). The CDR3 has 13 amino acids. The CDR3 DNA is TGTGCCGGGAACGGACAGGGGAACACTGAAGCTTTCTTT. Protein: CAGNGQGNTEAFF.